The 19 T cell receptor beta chains listed next were all sequenced from one sample in a study of shared clonotypes between healthy human individuals. Sequencing was performed with immunoSEQ multiplex PCR; in TCRdb, only in-frame clones are kept and a portion is missing. Of approximately 2,300,000 clones in the sample, 85% to 95% were seen once. Input material: naive CD4+ T cells from PBMCs. Subset described: CD45RA+ positively selected. Receptors were obtained from a man aged 18 to 29 in good health. Some clones in this sample may be carry-over from other donors' samples.

The genes are TRBV18 and TRBJ2-1; no clear D gene. Germline V gene lookup returns CDR1 KGHSH and CDR2 LQKENI. The germline V and J ends were trimmed by 0 bases and 6 bases, with 12 bases remaining between them. This CDR3 contains 15 residues. The CDR3 coding sequence is TGTGCCAGCTCACCACCGGGATCCAGAGTCAATGAGCAGTTCTTC. Amino acids: CASSPPGSRVNEQFF. Based on the CDR3 plus reference TRBV18 and TRBJ2-1, the full variable domain is NAGVMQNPRHLVRRRGQEARLRCSPMKGHSHVYWYRQLPEEGLKFMVYLQKENIIDESGMPKERFSAEFPKEGPSILRIQQVVRGDSAAYFCASSPPGSRVNEQFFGPGTRLTVL.

Only one count was recorded for this clone. This chain links TRBV10-3 with TRBJ1-3; no definite D call. CDR1 is ENHRY, CDR2 SYGVKD, per germline. The ends were cut back, 6 bases at V and 4 bases at J, with 10 bases in the middle. The CDR3 covers 13 residues. The CDR3 nucleotides are TGTGCCATCAGACCCGGATTAGGAAACACCATATATTTT. Protein sequence: CAIRPGLGNTIYF.

The rearrangement links TRBV11-2 to TRBJ2-2, with 8 bases matching TRBD1. The length of the CDR3 is 14 residues. Unmatched junction bases numbered 6, after V lost 3 bases and J lost 9 bases. Per germline, CDR1 SGHAT and CDR2 FQNNGV. CDR3 nucleotides: TGTGCCAGCAGCTTTCGGACAGGGCGAAGGGAGCTGTTTTTT. This gives the protein CASSFRTGRRELFF.

The chain joins TRBV28 to TRBJ1-1; 8 bases map to TRBD1. CDR1 is MDHEN and CDR2 is SYDVKM in the germline V gene. V shed 6 bases, J shed 10 bases, and the junction held 7 bases outside the gene matches. This CDR3 is built from 12 residues. The CDR3 reads CASRRLTGAAFF. The CDR3 nucleotides are TGTGCCAGCAGGAGATTGACAGGGGCAGCTTTCTTT.

The V call is TRBV19, the J call TRBJ2-2, with D hard to call. V lost 4 bases and J lost 3, with 15 bases in between. Germline V lookup: CDR1 LNHDA, CDR2 SQIVND (reference sequence). The CDR3 covers 16 residues. The CDR3 loop is CASSNGPGSDTGELFF. CDR3 nucleotides: TGTGCCAGTAGTAATGGGCCCGGGTCGGACACCGGGGAGCTGTTTTTT.

This clone has a single count. The chain has TRBV18 and TRBJ2-3; possibly TRBD1 or TRBD2 for D (5 bases each). Trimming stripped 2 bases from V and 8 bases from J, with 5 bases between. In germline, CDR1 is KGHSH, CDR2 LQKENI. CDR3 length: 11 amino acids. The CDR3 here is CASSPGGTQYF. CDR3 bases: TGTGCCAGCTCACCAGGGGGTACGCAGTATTTT.

The chain carries TRBV15 and TRBJ1-2, with 8 bases matching TRBD1. V gave up 3 bases and J gave up 8 bases; unmatched junction bases: 14. Per germline, CDR1 LNHNV and CDR2 YYDKDF (reference sequence). The CDR3 has 16 amino acids. In DNA form, the CDR3 reads TGTGCCACCAGCAGGGAGCCGGGGACAGGAGTAGCGGGCTACACCTTC. Translated, it gives CATSREPGTGVAGYTF.

CDR3 sequence (DNA): TGCGCCAGCAGCTTGGACCCAGGTGGTTCTCCCACTGAAGCTTTCTTT. Translation: CASSLDPGGSPTEAFF. The chain uses TRBV5-1 and TRBJ1-1; D gene ambiguous. CDR3 size: 16 residues. Trimming removed 0 bases at V and 4 bases at J, with 16 bases between. Germline CDR1 SGHRS, CDR2 YFSETQ. Filled out from reference TRBV5-1 and TRBJ1-1, the complete variable domain reads KAGVTQTPRYLIKTRGQQVTLSCSPISGHRSVSWYQQTPGQGLQFLFEYFSETQRNKGNFPGRFSGRQFSNSRSEMNVSTLELGDSALYLCASSLDPGGSPTEAFFGQGTRLTVV.

This clone was picked up one time. The chain joins TRBV9 to TRBJ2-7; 9 positions match TRBD1. CDR1 SGDLS and CDR2 YYNGEE come from the germline V gene. The junction had 9 bases not matched to a gene; V was cut back by 2 bases and J by 6 bases. This CDR3 is 15 amino acids long. This CDR3 is CASSVTGTGMSEQYF. In DNA, the CDR3 is TGTGCCAGCAGCGTCACCGGGACAGGGATGTCCGAGCAGTACTTC.

V usage is TRBV6-1 and J usage is TRBJ2-3, with D hard to call. The V gene lost 7 bases and the J gene lost 6 bases, with 14 bases spanning the gap. CDR1 and CDR2 (germline): MNHNS, SASEGT. CDR3 length: 13 residues. The DNA of the CDR3 is TGTGCCAGCACCGAACCAGTAACCGATACGCAGTATTTT. It is translated as CASTEPVTDTQYF.

The chain joins TRBV7-6 to TRBJ1-4, with D possibly being TRBD1 (6 bases). V dropped 5 bases and J dropped 8 bases, with 12 bases sitting between them. The CDR3 runs 13 residues. CDR1 and CDR2 from the germline V gene are SGHVS and FNYEAQ. The chain's CDR3 is CASSLRGREKLFF. In nucleotides, the CDR3 is TGTGCCAGCAGCCTTAGGGGGAGAGAAAAACTGTTTTTT. The full variable domain, completed using reference TRBV7-6 and TRBJ1-4, is GAGVSQSPRYKVTKRGQDVALRCDPISGHVSLYWYRQALGQGPEFLTYFNYEAQQDKSGLPNDRFSAERPEGSISTLTIQRTEQRDSAMYRCASSLRGREKLFFGSGTQLSVL.

V gene TRBV7-9 combines with J gene TRBJ2-7; 8 bases align to TRBD1. V trimming: 6 bases; J trimming: 2 bases; junction bases outside the gene matches: 9. This CDR3 contains 15 residues. The germline CDR1 and CDR2 sequences are SEHNR and FQNEAQ (reference sequence). CDR3 region: CASRPTGGPTYEQYF. CDR3 sequence (DNA): TGTGCCAGCAGACCCACAGGGGGTCCCACCTACGAGCAGTACTTC. The complete variable domain, with remaining parts taken from reference TRBV7-9 and TRBJ2-7, reads DTGVSQNPRHKITKRGQNVTFRCDPISEHNRLYWYRQTLGQGPEFLTYFQNEAQLEKSRLLSDRFSAERPKGSFSTLEIQRTEQGDSAMYLCASRPTGGPTYEQYFGPGTRLTVT.

The chain is built from TRBV6-1 and TRBJ2-7; TRBD2 matches 12 bases. This CDR3 region has 15 residues. The germline gives CDR1 MNHNS, CDR2 SASEGT. The trim removed 3 bases at V and 5 bases at J, leaving 5 bases unmatched. The CDR3 DNA sequence: TGTGCCAGCAGTGACTGGAGACTAGCGGGAGACGAGCAGTACTTC. Residues: CASSDWRLAGDEQYF.

The rearrangement joins TRBV7-2 to TRBJ2-1; D is uncertain. Germline CDR1 SGHTA, CDR2 FQGNSA. The V end was cut by 1 base, the J end by 4 bases, with 5 bases between. The CDR3 has 13 residues. The CDR3 protein is CASSLVSYNEQFF. The CDR3 coding sequence is TGTGCCAGCAGCTTAGTAAGTTACAATGAGCAGTTCTTC.

CDR3 amino acids: CASRTGRSLGYTF. The CDR3 DNA reads as TGTGCCAGCAGGACAGGACGCTCGCTTGGCTACACCTTC. This chain uses TRBV28 with TRBJ1-2; weak D call: TRBD1 (6 bases). CDR1 is MDHEN, CDR2 SYDVKM, per germline. This CDR3 region has 13 residues. The V end was cut by 6 bases, the J end by 7 bases, with 15 bases between.

This rearrangement joins TRBV28 to TRBJ1-3; perhaps TRBD1 as D (5 bases). This CDR3 is built from 13 residues. CDR1 and CDR2 from the germline V gene are MDHEN and SYDVKM. V lost 3 bases and J lost 4, with 7 bases in between. Written as DNA, the CDR3 is TGTGCCAGCAGTTTGGAGGGGGGAAACACCATATATTTT. It translates to CASSLEGGNTIYF.

V is TRBV28 and J is TRBJ1-4, with 8 bases that match TRBD1. The junction had 5 bases not matched to a gene; V was cut back by 5 bases and J by 0 bases. In germline, CDR1 is MDHEN, CDR2 SYDVKM. CDR3 length equals 16 residues. The CDR3 sequence is CASSRLTGATNEKLFF. DNA for the CDR3: TGTGCCAGCAGTCGATTGACAGGGGCAACTAATGAAAAACTGTTTTTT.

The V and J genes are TRBV19 and TRBJ2-6; the match to TRBD1 covers 8 bases. CDR1 LNHDA and CDR2 SQIVND come from the germline V gene (reference sequence). This CDR3 region has 17 residues. V trimming: 9 bases; J trimming: 2 bases; junction bases outside the gene matches: 12. Here the CDR3 reads CASTRGRLDAGANVLTF. In nucleotides, the CDR3 is TGTGCCAGCACCAGGGGGCGACTTGATGCTGGGGCCAACGTCCTGACTTTC.

For this clone: This sample includes further DNA sequences coding for the same CDR3. The chain joins TRBV19 to TRBJ1-1; D unclear. The CDR3 has 14 residues. V was shortened by 3 bases and J by 2 bases, with 10 bases between the two germline ends. Germline V gene data show CDR1 as LNHDA and CDR2 as SQIVND (reference sequence). Written as DNA, the CDR3 is TGTGCCAGTAGTATCGTGGGTACCAACACTGAAGCTTTCTTT. Translated, it gives CASSIVGTNTEAFF.